Presented here are 17 T cell receptor beta chains from one specimen sequenced in a study of T-cell reconstitution after alpha-beta-depleted transplantation in children. Unique molecular identifiers tagged the TCRbeta library. TCRdb passed the PCR reads through MiXCR, listing each CDR3 protein once. This sample has roughly 670,000 distinct CDR3 sequences, with around 13% found just once. Material: PBMCs, obtained before TCRalphabeta/CD19-depleted stem cell transplant. The receptors shown here come from a girl aged 2 to 10 with congenital amegakaryocytic thrombocytopenia, due to receive a stem cell transplant.

A word on this clonotype: One junction end does not reproduce the germline sequence, and a read error may be involved. The J gene is TRBJ2-1, the V gene TRBV20-1; the match to TRBD2 covers 8 bases. The CDR3 spans 15 residues. Germline V gives CDR1 DFQATT, CDR2 SNEGSKA (reference sequence). The CDR3 loop is CSVPRIAGGYNEEFF. The CDR3 DNA sequence: TGCAGTGTACCGCGGATTGCGGGAGGTTACAATGAGGAGTTCTTC.

The chain couples TRBV5-1 to TRBJ2-1; D not resolved. Germline V CDR1 and CDR2: SGHRS, YFSETQ. The CDR3 has 16 amino acids. Trimming shortened V by 0 bases and J by 0 bases, and 10 bases separated the two germline ends. CDR3 loop: CASSLAAPSSYNEQFF. DNA of the CDR3: TGCGCCAGCAGCTTGGCGGCACCGAGCTCCTACAATGAGCAGTTCTTC. Variable domain in full (rest from reference TRBV5-1 and TRBJ2-1): KAGVTQTPRYLIKTRGQQVTLSCSPISGHRSVSWYQQTPGQGLQFLFEYFSETQRNKGNFPGRFSGRQFSNSRSEMNVSTLELGDSALYLCASSLAAPSSYNEQFFGPGTRLTVL.

The chain joins TRBV6-1 to TRBJ2-1, with 9 nucleotides matching TRBD2. Germline V gene data show CDR1 as MNHNS and CDR2 as SASEGT. The V gene end was trimmed by 3 bases and the J gene end by 5 bases; junction bases not matched to a gene: 5. The CDR3 is 15 amino acids. As DNA, the CDR3 is TGTGCCAGCAGTGAGGCGGGAGGGCCGAACAATGAGCAGTTCTTC. Its protein is CASSEAGGPNNEQFF.

This chain links TRBV29-1 with TRBJ2-2, with D unresolved. CDR3 length equals 10 residues. Deletions cut 3 bases from V and 6 bases from J, with 2 bases between. In germline, CDR1 is SQVTM, CDR2 ANQGSEA. CDR3 protein: CSVESGELFF. For the CDR3, the DNA is TGCAGCGTTGAGTCCGGGGAGCTGTTTTTT.

This clonotype has a count of ten or more. The V and J genes are TRBV20-1 and TRBJ2-1; perhaps TRBD2 as D (6 bases). The V gene lost 6 bases and the J gene lost 10 bases, with 25 bases spanning the gap. This CDR3 region has 15 residues. The V gene's germline CDR1 is DFQATT and CDR2 SNEGSKA (reference sequence). The CDR3: CSARNPGLGVREQFF. As DNA, the CDR3 is TGCAGTGCAAGGAATCCGGGACTTGGGGTTAGGGAGCAGTTCTTC.

This clonotype appeared many times. V gene TRBV27 combines with J gene TRBJ2-3; D perhaps matches TRBD2 (5 bases). The V end was cut by 6 bases, the J end by 4 bases, with 17 bases between. This CDR3 region has 15 residues. The germline CDR1 and CDR2 sequences are MNHEY and SMNVEV (reference sequence). This chain's CDR3 is CASSFYYRGSDTQYF. CDR3 nucleotides: TGTGCCAGCAGCTTTTATTATCGGGGATCAGATACGCAGTATTTT.

The table lists this clonotype with many counts. The chain combines TRBV5-6 with TRBJ1-5; maybe TRBD1 (5 bases). This CDR3 region has 14 residues. The V end was cut by 2 bases, the J end by 4 bases, with 10 bases between. Germline values: CDR1 SGHDT, CDR2 YYEEEE. DNA for the CDR3: TGTGCCAGCAGCTTTGCCGGGACTAATCAGCCCCAGCATTTT. This codes for CASSFAGTNQPQHF. Full variable domain (rest looked up from reference TRBV5-6 and TRBJ1-5): DAGVTQSPTHLIKTRGQQVTLRCSPKSGHDTVSWYQQALGQGPQFIFQYYEEEERQRGNFPDRFSGHQFPNYSSELNVNALLLGDSALYLCASSFAGTNQPQHFGDGTRLSIL.

The table lists this clonotype with a few counts. This rearrangement joins TRBV20-1 to TRBJ2-5, with 8 bases matching TRBD2. There are 13 residues in the CDR3. CDR1 is DFQATT and CDR2 is SNEGSKA in the germline V gene (reference sequence). J was trimmed by 4 bases and V by 3 bases; bases with no gene match: 4. CDR3 region: CSASIREGETQYF. CDR3 bases: TGCAGTGCTAGTATCCGGGAGGGAGAGACCCAGTACTTC.

The chain is built from TRBV7-9 and TRBJ2-5, with TRBD2 matching 10 bases. This CDR3 contains 15 residues. V was pared by 6 bases and J by 0 bases, with 4 bases of the junction left unmatched. Germline V gene sequence: CDR1 SEHNR, CDR2 FQNEAQ (reference sequence). The CDR3 DNA sequence: TGTGCCAGCAGAGGTAGCGGGGGGTACCAAGAGACCCAGTACTTC. This sequence encodes CASRGSGGYQETQYF.

This clonotype was observed once. The chain carries TRBV28 and TRBJ2-3; possible D gene TRBD1, 6 bases. The CDR3 is made up of 16 amino acids. V was trimmed by 5 bases and J by 5 bases, leaving 20 bases between them. Germline CDR1 MDHEN, CDR2 SYDVKM. Here the CDR3 DNA reads TGTGCCAGCAGTCACCTCCGGGACATCTGGGTAGATACGCAGTATTTT. Translation gives CASSHLRDIWVDTQYF.

This clonotype occurred a few times. The chain recombines TRBV7-2 with TRBJ2-3; D gene unclear. Trimming removed 4 bases at V and 5 bases at J, with 16 bases between. This CDR3 is 15 amino acids long. Germline loops: CDR1 SGHTA, CDR2 FQGNSA. The CDR3 DNA reads as TGTGCCAGCAGCTCTAAGACCAGGACCCTAGATACGCAGTATTTT. Its translation is CASSSKTRTLDTQYF.

Only a few counts were recorded for this clonotype. This chain links TRBV11-2 with TRBJ2-5; 8 bases are shared with TRBD1. Germline V gene sequence: CDR1 SGHAT, CDR2 FQNNGV. Trimming cost V 4 bases and J 2 bases; bases outside gene matches: 12. This CDR3 region has 17 residues. In nucleotides, the CDR3 is TGTGCCAGCAGCTCTATCCTAGGACAGGGAGAACAAGAGACCCAGTACTTC. Amino acids: CASSSILGQGEQETQYF.

There are many counts of this clonotype. The chain is built from TRBV20-1 and TRBJ2-7, with 10 nucleotides matching TRBD2. CDR3 size: 15 residues. The germline V gene encodes CDR1 DFQATT and CDR2 SNEGSKA (reference sequence). V lost 6 bases and J lost 5; bases outside the gene matches: 13. The CDR3 protein is CSAHPSGRPQDEQYF. CDR3 in DNA: TGCAGTGCCCACCCTAGCGGGAGACCCCAAGACGAGCAGTACTTC.

The chain employs TRBV19 and TRBJ2-2, with 9 bases matching TRBD1. The CDR3 sequence is 15 residues long. Losses at the gene ends were 9 bases for V and 6 bases for J; bases not matched to a gene: 11. Germline V gene data show CDR1 as LNHDA and CDR2 as SQIVND (reference sequence). The CDR3 loop reads CASHRGLLKAGELFF. For the CDR3, the DNA is TGTGCCAGCCACAGGGGGCTGCTAAAGGCCGGGGAGCTGTTTTTT.

The sample holds a few counts of this clonotype. The chain employs TRBV12-3 or TRBV12-4 and TRBJ2-5, with 9 nucleotides matching TRBD1. Trimming took 3 bases from V and 0 from J; bases not matched to a gene: 2. There are 15 residues in the CDR3. CDR3 bases: TGTGCCAGCAGTTTCACAGGGGGCGACCAAGAGACCCAGTACTTC. Its protein product is CASSFTGGDQETQYF.

The chain is built from TRBV7-9 and TRBJ2-1; 7 bases fit TRBD1. Looked up from germline, CDR1 is SEHNR and CDR2 is FQNEAQ (reference sequence). The CDR3 runs 14 residues. V dropped 5 bases and J dropped 4; count of bases not matched to a gene: 5. The CDR3 loop reads CASSDRALYNEQFF. CDR3 nucleotides: TGTGCCAGCAGCGACAGGGCCTTATACAATGAGCAGTTCTTC.

This clonotype was counted ten times or more. The genes are TRBV4-2 and TRBJ1-2, with unresolved D. Germline assignment: CDR1 LGHNA and CDR2 YNFKEQ. V gave up 1 base and J gave up 0 bases, with 9 bases separating them. This CDR3 spans 15 amino acids. Here the CDR3 reads CASSQVWRANYGYTF. For the CDR3, the DNA is TGTGCCAGCAGCCAAGTGTGGAGAGCTAACTATGGCTACACCTTC.